A single sample gave rise to the 32 T cell receptor beta chains below, sequenced in a study of T-cell reconstitution after alpha-beta-depleted transplantation in children. Using unique molecular identifiers, the investigators prepared the TCRbeta library. TCRdb re-analysed the PCR reads in MiXCR, keeping a single row per CDR3 protein. The sample has about 300,000 distinct CDR3 sequences, 9.5% to 13% seen once. This sample comprised PBMCs, obtained before TCRalphabeta/CD19-depleted stem cell transplant. All receptors come from a boy in the first two years of life with acute myeloid leukemia, due to receive a stem cell transplant.

Many counts were recorded for this clonotype. This chain joins TRBV6-2 or TRBV6-3 and TRBJ2-2, with D unclear. Germline V gives CDR1 MNHEY, CDR2 SVGEGT. V was trimmed by 7 bases and J by 0 bases, leaving 6 bases between them. The CDR3 is made up of 13 amino acids. The CDR3 loop reads CASTRPNTGELFF. The CDR3 coding sequence is TGTGCCAGCACCCGCCCGAACACCGGGGAGCTGTTTTTT.

This clonotype was counted many times. The rearrangement links TRBV12-3 or TRBV12-4 to TRBJ2-5, with 13 nucleotides matching TRBD2. This CDR3 region has 15 residues. Trimming removed 1 base from V and 12 bases from J; junction bases left unmatched: 8. The CDR3: CASSLGLAGGWGEYF. The CDR3 nucleotides are TGTGCCAGCAGTTTAGGACTAGCGGGAGGATGGGGGGAGTACTTC.

This chain uses TRBV7-2 with TRBJ2-1; D uncertain. The CDR3 length is 13 residues. Trimming shortened V by 2 bases and J by 6 bases, and 8 bases separated the two germline ends. CDR1 is SGHTA, CDR2 FQGNSA, per germline. In DNA form, the CDR3 reads TGTGCCAGCAGCTTACCTTCATTCAATGAGCAGTTCTTC. This gives the protein CASSLPSFNEQFF.

At least ten counts were recorded for this clonotype. The rearrangement links TRBV3-1 to TRBJ1-1, with D possibly matching TRBD1 (6 bases). The V and J ends lost 5 bases and 5 bases respectively, with 12 bases between them. This CDR3 spans 13 amino acids. In germline, CDR1 is LGHDT, CDR2 YNNKEL (reference sequence). The CDR3 DNA reads TGTGCCAGCAGCTCCAGGGGTGGGACTGAAGCTTTCTTT. It translates to CASSSRGGTEAFF.

The chain recombines TRBV5-1 with TRBJ1-2, with TRBD1 identical over 7 bases. The CDR3 totals 15 residues. Germline-derived CDR1 and CDR2 are SGHRS and YFSETQ. Trimming removed 0 bases from V and 7 bases from J; junction bases left unmatched: 9. CDR3 protein: CASSLEADRRGGYTF. The CDR3 region has the DNA TGCGCCAGCAGCTTGGAAGCGGACAGGCGGGGTGGCTACACCTTC.

In its sample, this clonotype was seen many times. The chain employs TRBV5-1 and TRBJ1-6; D call uncertain. The CDR3 runs to 13 residues. V dropped 0 bases and J dropped 8 bases, with 6 bases sitting between them. Germline V gene lookup returns CDR1 SGHRS and CDR2 YFSETQ. CDR3 in amino acids: CASSLDPDSPLHF. The CDR3 bases are TGCGCCAGCAGCTTGGATCCGGATTCACCCCTCCACTTT.

Concerning this clonotype: The germline gene is not matched at one end of the junction; a read error may be the cause. The chain links TRBV5-4 to TRBJ1-2, with a possible D match to TRBD1 (5 bases). Germline V gene lookup returns CDR1 SGHNT and CDR2 YYREEE (reference sequence). This CDR3 spans 13 amino acids. The CDR3, as DNA: TGTGGCAGCAGCTCGGGACGGATCTATAGCTACACCTTC. Protein: CGSSSGRIYSYTF.

The chain links TRBV11-2 to TRBJ1-1; D is undetermined. This CDR3 is built from 19 residues. V shed 1 base and J shed 0 bases, with 21 bases lying between them. Germline assignment: CDR1 SGHAT and CDR2 FQNNGV. CDR3 residues: CASSLGRYRARAMNTEAFF. The CDR3 DNA follows: TGTGCCAGCAGCTTAGGCAGGTATAGAGCGCGGGCCATGAACACTGAAGCTTTCTTT.

In regard to this clonotype: A much bigger clone sits one base away, suggesting this may be a read error. The chain carries TRBV18 and TRBJ2-1; 10 bases are a match to TRBD2. Germline V gives CDR1 KGHSH, CDR2 LQKENI. The CDR3 totals 13 residues. The junction had 6 bases not matched to a gene; V was cut back by 3 bases and J by 13 bases. The CDR3 nucleotides are TGTGCCAGCTCACCGCGACTAGCGGGCGACCAGTTCTTC. Translated, it gives CASSPRLAGDQFF.

In this sample, this clonotype turned up a few times. The chain has TRBV20-1 and TRBJ1-1; TRBD1 might be the D (6 bases). CDR3 length equals 13 residues. Trimming stripped 6 bases from V and 2 bases from J, with 13 bases between. Germline CDR1 reads DFQATT; CDR2 reads SNEGSKA (reference sequence). The CDR3 nucleotides are TGCAGTGCCTACAGGGACCCAAACACTGAAGCTTTCTTT. Amino acids: CSAYRDPNTEAFF.

In this sample, this clonotype turned up many times. The rearrangement joins TRBV29-1 to TRBJ2-5; the match to TRBD1 covers 8 bases. CDR3 length equals 13 residues. CDR1 SQVTM and CDR2 ANQGSEA come from the germline V gene. The ends lost 4 bases at V and 5 bases at J; junction bases unmatched: 6. Here the CDR3 DNA reads TGCAGCGTTGTGGCGGACAGGGACGAGACCCAGTACTTC. This codes for CSVVADRDETQYF.

Worth noting for this clonotype: A clone one base away is much larger, so this may be a read error. The chain recombines TRBV4-2 with TRBJ2-7, with TRBD2 identical over 13 bases. Trimming at V came to 3 bases and at J to 4 bases, leaving 6 bases not matched to a gene. Germline V gene sequence: CDR1 LGHNA, CDR2 YNFKEQ. This CDR3 has 16 amino acids. The CDR3 nucleotides read TGTGCCAGCAGCCACGGACTAGCGGGGGAGGGTTACGAGCAGTACTTC. This gives the protein CASSHGLAGEGYEQYF.

The chain couples TRBV18 to TRBJ2-1, with D possibly matching TRBD2 (6 bases). From germline, CDR1 is KGHSH and CDR2 LQKENI. V lost 3 bases and J 7 bases, leaving 19 bases between the germline ends. The CDR3 has 16 residues. This CDR3 reads CASSPLSETRLNEQFF. CDR3 nucleotides: TGTGCCAGCTCACCGTTAAGTGAGACTAGGTTAAATGAGCAGTTCTTC.

This clonotype has at least ten counts. The genes are TRBV6-5 and TRBJ2-3; 9 bases match TRBD1. Germline V CDR1 and CDR2: MNHEY, SVGAGI. The V segment lost 2 bases and the J segment 7 bases; nucleotides outside the gene matches: 7. The CDR3 has 15 amino acids. CDR3 loop: CASSYLGTGWNTQYF. The CDR3 coding sequence is TGTGCCAGCAGTTACCTAGGGACAGGGTGGAATACGCAGTATTTT.

Only a few counts were recorded for this clonotype. The chain has TRBV5-1 and TRBJ2-1; 9 nucleotides match TRBD2. The V gene's germline CDR1 is SGHRS and CDR2 YFSETQ. The length of the CDR3 is 15 residues. V was clipped by 9 bases and J by 6 bases; unmatched bases: 13. The CDR3 nucleotides are TGCGCCACCCACGACGATCTAGCGGGGATCAATGAGCAGTTCTTC. Its translation: CATHDDLAGINEQFF.

This clonotype was detected many times. The chain links TRBV24-1 to TRBJ2-2, with no clear D. This CDR3 is 15 amino acids long. The germline V gene encodes CDR1 KGHDR and CDR2 SFDVKD. V was cut by 0 bases and J by 0 bases, with 4 bases left in between. CDR3 sequence (DNA): TGTGCCACCAGTGATTTGGGGGCGAACACCGGGGAGCTGTTTTTT. Amino acid sequence: CATSDLGANTGELFF.

Many counts were recorded for this clonotype. J is TRBJ1-1 and V is TRBV20-1, with D perhaps matching TRBD1 (6 bases). CDR3 length: 14 amino acids. V was cut by 0 bases and J by 3 bases, with 11 bases left in between. Germline V gene sequence: CDR1 DFQATT, CDR2 SNEGSKA (reference sequence). Here the CDR3 reads CSARDRTADTEAFF. The CDR3 nucleotides read TGCAGTGCTAGAGATCGGACAGCCGACACTGAAGCTTTCTTT.

This clonotype was detected a few times. The V gene is TRBV4-3, the J gene TRBJ1-6; a possible D gene is TRBD1 (6 bases). Deletions cut 5 bases from V and 13 bases from J, with 24 bases between. Germline-derived CDR1 and CDR2 are LGHNA and YSLEER. The CDR3 is 16 amino acids. CDR3 in amino acids: CASSFGAGDGFSPLHF. The CDR3 DNA follows: TGCGCCAGCAGCTTTGGAGCAGGGGACGGCTTTTCTCCCCTCCACTTT.

The chain is built from TRBV6-6 and TRBJ2-1, with D unresolved. The V and J ends lost 2 bases and 6 bases respectively, with 5 bases between them. Germline loops: CDR1 MNHNY, CDR2 SVGAGI (reference sequence). The CDR3 runs to 12 residues. The CDR3 DNA reads TGTGCCAGCAGTTACATCCCCAATGAGCAGTTCTTC. Translation: CASSYIPNEQFF.

This clonotype was counted ten times or more. This sequence joins TRBV7-9 and TRBJ2-1; no definite D call. The CDR3 consists of 12 residues. Germline V gives CDR1 SEHNR, CDR2 FQNEAQ (reference sequence). Trimming shortened V by 6 bases and J by 5 bases, and 8 bases separated the two germline ends. The DNA for the CDR3 is TGTGCCAGCAGTCCCCTCGACAATGAGCAGTTCTTC. It yields the protein CASSPLDNEQFF. The variable domain in full, with the rest retrieved from reference TRBV7-9 and TRBJ2-1, is DTGVSQNPRHKITKRGQNVTFRCDPISEHNRLYWYRQTLGQGPEFLTYFQNEAQLEKSRLLSDRFSAERPKGSFSTLEIQRTEQGDSAMYLCASSPLDNEQFFGPGTRLTVL.

This clonotype was seen at least ten times. The chain uses TRBV7-2 and TRBJ2-1; D gene unclear. The CDR3 totals 15 residues. Trimming pared 4 bases from V and 0 bases from J, leaving 10 bases between. Germline lookup yields CDR1 SGHTA and CDR2 FQGNSA. The CDR3 protein is CASSSGLSSYNEQFF. The CDR3, as DNA: TGTGCCAGCAGCTCGGGCCTGAGCTCCTACAATGAGCAGTTCTTC. The full variable domain, in which reference TRBV7-2 and TRBJ2-1 provide the parts outside the CDR3, is GAGVSQSPSNKVTEKGKDVELRCDPISGHTALYWYRQSLGQGLEFLIYFQGNSAPDKSGLPSDRFSAERTGGSVSTLTIQRTQQEDSAVYLCASSSGLSSYNEQFFGPGTRLTVL.

This clonotype was counted at least ten times. This rearrangement joins TRBV3-1 to TRBJ2-1; D is ambiguous. CDR1 LGHDT and CDR2 YNNKEL come from the germline V gene (reference sequence). This CDR3 is 13 amino acids long. V lost 4 bases and J lost 8, with 12 bases in between. CDR3 amino acids: CASSPRPWDEQFF. The CDR3 nucleotides are TGTGCCAGCAGCCCCCGCCCCTGGGATGAGCAGTTCTTC.

There are many counts of this clonotype. The J gene is TRBJ2-1, the V gene TRBV4-3, with 7 nucleotides matching TRBD2. The V segment lost 0 bases and the J segment 6 bases; nucleotides outside the gene matches: 8. The germline CDR1 and CDR2 sequences are LGHNA and YSLEER. This CDR3 is 16 amino acids long. The CDR3 bases are TGCGCCAGCAGCCAAGATAGAGGGAGGGTCAGCAATGAGCAGTTCTTC. Translation gives CASSQDRGRVSNEQFF.

In its sample, this clonotype was seen many times. The chain links TRBV20-1 to TRBJ1-5; D unresolved. Germline CDR1 DFQATT, CDR2 SNEGSKA (reference sequence). V lost 1 base and J 4 bases, leaving 11 bases between the germline ends. The CDR3 contains 14 residues. The CDR3: CSARGAAENQPQHF. The CDR3 region has the DNA TGCAGTGCTAGAGGGGCGGCAGAGAATCAGCCCCAGCATTTT.

The sample holds many counts of this clonotype. The chain carries TRBV7-9 and TRBJ2-5, with TRBD2 matching 7 bases. The CDR3 is 14 amino acids. V shed 5 bases, J shed 5 bases, and the junction held 8 bases outside the gene matches. Looked up from germline, CDR1 is SEHNR and CDR2 is FQNEAQ (reference sequence). In nucleotides, the CDR3 is TGTGCCAGCAGCGGCGGACGGGGGGAGGAGACCCAGTACTTC. It yields the protein CASSGGRGEETQYF.

This clonotype appeared many times. The rearrangement uses TRBV5-1 and TRBJ2-3; a weak D match, TRBD2 (5 bases). CDR1 SGHRS and CDR2 YFSETQ come from the germline V gene. The CDR3 runs to 14 residues. V was pared by 1 base and J by 3 bases, with 9 bases between. CDR3 in amino acids: CASSLTRLTDTQYF. DNA of the CDR3: TGCGCCAGCAGCTTGACTAGGCTTACAGATACGCAGTATTTT.

The rearrangement joins TRBV5-6 to TRBJ2-7, with D perhaps matching TRBD1 or TRBD2 (6 bases each). V dropped 3 bases and J dropped 4 bases, with 17 bases sitting between them. Germline loops: CDR1 SGHDT, CDR2 YYEEEE. The CDR3 loop spans 15 amino acids. CDR3 in amino acids: CASSSRWRGAYEQYF. CDR3 in DNA: TGTGCCAGCAGCTCTCGTTGGAGGGGGGCTTACGAGCAGTACTTC.

This clonotype was detected many times. The chain uses TRBV20-1 and TRBJ1-4; 9 positions agree with TRBD1. The germline V gene encodes CDR1 DFQATT and CDR2 SNEGSKA (reference sequence). V dropped 0 bases and J dropped 7; count of bases not matched to a gene: 9. This CDR3 is 16 amino acids long. The CDR3 loop reads CSARERYRGRREKLFF. The CDR3 DNA follows: TGCAGTGCTAGAGAACGATACAGGGGGCGACGTGAAAAACTGTTTTTT.

The sample holds a few counts of this clonotype. The genes are TRBV20-1 and TRBJ2-5; 10 bases align to TRBD1. Germline V CDR1 and CDR2: DFQATT, SNEGSKA (reference sequence). CDR3 size: 13 residues. The V segment lost 6 bases and the J segment 5 bases; nucleotides outside the gene matches: 6. CDR3 protein: CSAARGQGETQYF. CDR3 coding DNA: TGCAGTGCCGCACGGGGACAGGGGGAGACCCAGTACTTC.

This clonotype was detected once. The rearrangement uses TRBV6-5 and TRBJ2-5; 14 nucleotides line up with TRBD2. Germline lookup yields CDR1 MNHEY and CDR2 SVGAGI. After removal of 6 bases from V and 7 bases from J, the junction contained 10 bases not matched to a gene. The CDR3 length is 16 residues. The CDR3 spells CASRPTSGGAGVTQYF. The CDR3 DNA reads as TGTGCCAGCAGACCGACTAGCGGGGGGGCCGGTGTGACCCAGTACTTC.

This clonotype has ten or more counts. The chain carries TRBV4-2 and TRBJ2-7; 7 bases are shared with TRBD2. After removal of 2 bases from V and 2 bases from J, the junction contained 3 bases not matched to a gene. From germline, CDR1 is LGHNA and CDR2 YNFKEQ. CDR3 size: 14 residues. CDR3 residues: CASSQPSGTYEQYF. CDR3 coding DNA: TGTGCCAGCAGCCAACCCAGCGGGACCTACGAGCAGTACTTC.

There are a few counts of this clonotype. The chain combines TRBV11-2 with TRBJ2-1; the D is unclear. Trimming shortened V by 1 base and J by 10 bases, and 8 bases separated the two germline ends. The germline gives CDR1 SGHAT, CDR2 FQNNGV. The CDR3 consists of 12 residues. CDR3 nucleotide sequence: TGTGCCAGCAGCTTAGCGAGATGGGAGCAGTTCTTC. Protein: CASSLARWEQFF.